The 27 T cell receptor beta chains below all came from one sample that was sequenced in a study of blood T cell repertoires in COVID-19. Profiled with immunoSEQ multiplex PCR; TCRdb holds only in-frame clones, not every one. The data hold 150,000 to 200,000 clones, with around 86% observed a single time. Input material: peripheral blood. These receptors originate from a man aged 35-49 years with acute or convalescent COVID-19.

The V and J genes are TRBV19 and TRBJ1-5; 12 bases fit TRBD1. CDR3 length: 16 amino acids. The germline gives CDR1 LNHDA, CDR2 SQIVND (reference sequence). The junction had 5 bases not matched to a gene; V was cut back by 5 bases and J by 3 bases. The CDR3 is CASSVRDRGHNQPQHF. CDR3 bases: TGTGCCAGTAGTGTACGGGACAGGGGGCACAATCAGCCCCAGCATTTT.

This chain connects TRBV7-2 to TRBJ2-7, with 8 bases that match TRBD1. The CDR3 contains 15 residues. V shed 5 bases and J 5 bases; nucleotides not matched to a gene: 11. In germline, CDR1 is SGHTA, CDR2 FQGNSA. CDR3 bases: TGTGCCAGCAGCCCTCCGGACAGGGACCTCAACGAGCAGTACTTC. Residues: CASSPPDRDLNEQYF.

The rearrangement joins TRBV11-2 to TRBJ2-1; D may be TRBD2 (7 bases). The germline V gene encodes CDR1 SGHAT and CDR2 FQNNGV. Deletions cut 7 bases from V and 8 bases from J, with 21 bases between. The CDR3 is made up of 15 amino acids. This chain's CDR3 is CASTTWGGLMDEQFF. CDR3 DNA: TGTGCCAGCACCACCTGGGGGGGCCTCATGGATGAGCAGTTCTTC.

The genes are TRBV2 and TRBJ1-3; D is possibly TRBD1 (5 bases). The CDR3 is 14 residues long. CDR1 and CDR2 from the germline V gene are SNHLY and FYNNEI. V was pared by 6 bases and J by 0 bases, with 9 bases between. The DNA of the CDR3 is TGTGCCAGCAGGTGGGGGGACTCTGGAAACACCATATATTTT. Translation: CASRWGDSGNTIYF. Supplemented by reference TRBV2 and TRBJ1-3, the full variable domain reads EPEVTQTPSHQVTQMGQEVILRCVPISNHLYFYWYRQILGQKVEFLVSFYNNEISEKSEIFDDQFSVERPDGSNFTLKIRSTKLEDSAMYFCASRWGDSGNTIYFGEGSWLTVV.

The genes are TRBV9 and TRBJ2-5, with 7 bases aligning to TRBD2. The germline CDR1 and CDR2 sequences are SGDLS and YYNGEE. The CDR3 sequence is 15 residues long. V lost 0 bases and J lost 4; bases outside the gene matches: 6. The CDR3 DNA follows: TGTGCCAGCAGCGTAGCGGGGGGAAGTTCAGAGACCCAGTACTTC. It encodes CASSVAGGSSETQYF.

J is TRBJ2-1 and V is TRBV7-9; 12 bases match TRBD2. V was pared by 5 bases and J by 5 bases, with 7 bases of the junction left unmatched. The length of the CDR3 is 16 residues. Looked up from germline, CDR1 is SEHNR and CDR2 is FQNEAQ (reference sequence). The CDR3 sequence: CASSEQLAGGHNEQFF. As DNA, the CDR3 is TGTGCCAGCAGCGAACAACTAGCGGGGGGCCACAATGAGCAGTTCTTC.

The chain links TRBV7-2 to TRBJ1-5; D is unclear. CDR1 is SGHTA and CDR2 is FQGNSA in the germline V gene. V was cut by 1 base and J by 4 bases, with 8 bases left in between. This CDR3 comprises 14 residues. The CDR3 coding sequence is TGTGCCAGCAGCTTAGTGGTCCAGAATCAGCCCCAGCATTTT. Amino acid sequence: CASSLVVQNQPQHF.

The J gene is TRBJ2-1, the V gene TRBV3-1 (or the pseudogene TRBV3-2), with D perhaps TRBD1 (5 bases). Germline V gene lookup returns CDR1 LGHDT and CDR2 YNNKEL (reference sequence). V was trimmed by 1 base and J by 5 bases, leaving 6 bases between them. This CDR3 has 13 amino acids. The CDR3 loop is CASSQGGHNEQFF. CDR3 coding DNA: TGTGCCAGCAGCCAAGGGGGCCACAATGAGCAGTTCTTC.

For this clone: Being one base from a much bigger clone, this may be a read error. CDR3 sequence (DNA): TGTGCCAGCAGTGGGACAGGCAATCAGCCCCAGCATTTT. Translation: CASSGTGNQPQHF. The rearrangement uses TRBV2 and TRBJ1-5; possibly TRBD1 for D (6 bases). Per the germline V gene, CDR1 is SNHLY and CDR2 is FYNNEI. This CDR3 contains 13 residues. Trimming took off 4 bases at V and 2 bases at J, with 6 bases between the two ends.

This sequence joins TRBV5-1 and TRBJ2-2, with D perhaps matching TRBD1 (5 bases). Trimming removed 1 base from V and 4 bases from J, with 8 bases in between. This CDR3 has 14 amino acids. Germline V gene data show CDR1 as SGHRS and CDR2 as YFSETQ. In nucleotides, the CDR3 is TGCGCCAGCAGCTTGCAGGGCAGCACCGGGGAGCTGTTTTTT. This encodes CASSLQGSTGELFF. The full variable domain, its missing parts supplied by reference TRBV5-1 and TRBJ2-2, is KAGVTQTPRYLIKTRGQQVTLSCSPISGHRSVSWYQQTPGQGLQFLFEYFSETQRNKGNFPGRFSGRQFSNSRSEMNVSTLELGDSALYLCASSLQGSTGELFFGEGSRLTVL.

The gene calls are TRBV7-9 and TRBJ1-3; D gene ambiguous. Trimming took off 4 bases at V and 4 bases at J, with 14 bases between the two ends. The CDR3 is made up of 15 amino acids. The germline CDR1 and CDR2 sequences are SEHNR and FQNEAQ (reference sequence). CDR3 residues: CASSSRRGAGNTIYF. The CDR3 DNA reads TGTGCCAGCAGCTCGCGTCGAGGTGCGGGAAACACCATATATTTT.

The chain is built from TRBV14 and TRBJ1-2; the D gene is possibly TRBD1 (5 bases). Germline CDR1 is SGHDN and CDR2 is FVKESK. This CDR3 has 13 amino acids. V lost 3 bases to trimming and J lost 4 bases, with 9 bases between them. CDR3 in DNA: TGTGCCAGCAGCCAGGGACTAGGCTATGGCTACACCTTC. It yields the protein CASSQGLGYGYTF.

The V and J genes are TRBV20-1 and TRBJ1-5; D ambiguous. Trimming left V 3 bases short and J 6 bases short, with 12 bases between. CDR1 DFQATT and CDR2 SNEGSKA come from the germline V gene (reference sequence). This CDR3 region has 13 residues. The CDR3 sequence is CSASGWFGQPQHF. In nucleotides, the CDR3 is TGCAGTGCTAGTGGGTGGTTCGGTCAGCCCCAGCATTTT.

The CDR3 DNA reads TGTGCCAGCAGCCAGGACACAGGGTCGGATCAGCCCCAGCATTTT. It is translated as CASSQDTGSDQPQHF. The genes are TRBV3-1 (or the pseudogene TRBV3-2) and TRBJ1-5, with D perhaps TRBD1 (6 bases). Germline lookup yields CDR1 LGHDT and CDR2 YNNKEL (reference sequence). The length of the CDR3 is 15 residues. V lost 3 bases and J lost 5, with 14 bases in between.

The rearrangement links TRBV11-2 to TRBJ2-7; a possible D gene is TRBD1 (5 bases). The CDR3 runs to 15 residues. Deletions cut 2 bases from V and 2 bases from J, with 13 bases between. Germline V gene lookup returns CDR1 SGHAT and CDR2 FQNNGV. CDR3 sequence: CASSLSDKLTYEQYF. Written as DNA, the CDR3 is TGTGCCAGCAGCTTATCGGACAAACTGACCTACGAGCAGTACTTC. Combining the CDR3 with reference TRBV11-2 and TRBJ2-7 gives the whole variable domain EAGVAQSPRYKIIEKRQSVAFWCNPISGHATLYWYQQILGQGPKLLIQFQNNGVVDDSQLPKDRFSAERLKGVDSTLKIQPAKLEDSAVYLCASSLSDKLTYEQYFGPGTRLTVT.

The chain has TRBV9 and TRBJ2-7; no firm D call. CDR1 SGDLS and CDR2 YYNGEE come from the germline V gene. This CDR3 has 14 amino acids. Trimming stripped 3 bases from V and 6 bases from J, with 16 bases between. In nucleotides, the CDR3 is TGTGCCAGCAGCGCTCAACCGGTTGGGCGCGAGCAGTACTTC. It is translated as CASSAQPVGREQYF.

The V and J genes are TRBV6-4 and TRBJ1-6, with 8 nucleotides matching TRBD1. CDR1 is MRHNA, CDR2 SNTAGT, per germline. The CDR3 has 14 residues. V lost 6 bases to trimming and J lost 7 bases; unmatched junction nucleotides: 5. The CDR3 nucleotides are TGTGCCAGCAGACTGGACAGGGTGAATTCACCCCTCCACTTT. Protein: CASRLDRVNSPLHF.

The gene calls are TRBV19 and TRBJ1-5; D might be TRBD1 (5 bases). This CDR3 spans 14 amino acids. Germline lookup yields CDR1 LNHDA and CDR2 SQIVND (reference sequence). V was cut by 3 bases and J by 6 bases, with 12 bases left in between. The CDR3 region is CASSMRSGGQPQHF. CDR3 coding DNA: TGTGCCAGTAGTATGCGGTCGGGGGGTCAGCCCCAGCATTTT.

CDR3 DNA: TGTGCCAGCAGCTGGGGAGCGGGGGGGCCCCAAGAGACCCAGTACTTC. It codes for CASSWGAGGPQETQYF. The chain carries TRBV5-8 and TRBJ2-5, with TRBD2 matching over 10 bases. Germline V lookup: CDR1 SGHTS, CDR2 YDEGEE. V lost 3 bases to trimming and J lost 1 base; unmatched junction nucleotides: 6. The CDR3 has 16 residues. Combining the CDR3 with reference TRBV5-8 and TRBJ2-5 gives the whole variable domain EAGVTQSPTHLIKTRGQQATLRCSPISGHTSVYWYQQALGLGLQFLLWYDEGEERNRGNFPPRFSGRQFPNYSSELNVNALELEDSALYLCASSWGAGGPQETQYFGPGTRLLVL.

This sequence joins TRBV5-5 and TRBJ1-3; 7 bases agree with TRBD1. The V and J ends lost 0 bases and 6 bases, in that order; junction bases with no gene match: 0. The CDR3 runs to 13 residues. Germline CDR1 reads SGHKS; CDR2 reads YYEKEE (reference sequence). CDR3 in amino acids: CASSLEGANTIYF. The CDR3 nucleotides are TGTGCCAGCAGCTTGGAGGGGGCAAACACCATATATTTT. The variable domain in full, completed from reference TRBV5-5 and TRBJ1-3, reads DAGVTQSPTHLIKTRGQQVTLRCSPISGHKSVSWYQQVLGQGPQFIFQYYEKEERGRGNFPDRFSARQFPNYSSELNVNALLLGDSALYLCASSLEGANTIYFGEGSWLTVV.

The rearrangement joins TRBV5-6 to TRBJ2-7; the D gene is possibly TRBD2 (6 bases). Trimming took 2 bases from V and 1 from J, leaving 13 bases between them. The CDR3 is 15 residues long. Germline loops: CDR1 SGHDT, CDR2 YYEEEE. This CDR3 is CASSFPGDPSYEQYF. Written as DNA, the CDR3 is TGTGCCAGCAGCTTCCCGGGGGACCCATCCTACGAGCAGTACTTC.

V is TRBV18 and J is TRBJ1-4, with TRBD1 as a possible D gene (5 bases). Trimming removed 0 bases from V and 8 bases from J, with 10 bases in between. Germline lookup yields CDR1 KGHSH and CDR2 LQKENI. The length of the CDR3 is 14 residues. CDR3 protein: CASSPPGAPEKLFF. The CDR3 DNA reads as TGTGCCAGCTCACCACCAGGGGCCCCAGAAAAACTGTTTTTT. Variable domain in full (rest from reference TRBV18 and TRBJ1-4): NAGVMQNPRHLVRRRGQEARLRCSPMKGHSHVYWYRQLPEEGLKFMVYLQKENIIDESGMPKERFSAEFPKEGPSILRIQQVVRGDSAAYFCASSPPGAPEKLFFGSGTQLSVL.

The chain is built from TRBV9 and TRBJ1-2, with D unclear. Germline loops: CDR1 SGDLS, CDR2 YYNGEE. CDR3 length equals 15 residues. Between the trimmed V and J ends, which lost 0 bases and 5 bases, there was a span of 14 bases. CDR3 sequence (DNA): TGTGCCAGCAGCGTAGTTTTGGGTGTCGGGTATGGCTACACCTTC. Residues: CASSVVLGVGYGYTF.

The chain combines TRBV19 with TRBJ2-6, with 11 bases fitting TRBD1. Looked up from germline, CDR1 is LNHDA and CDR2 is SQIVND (reference sequence). The J segment lost 0 bases and the V segment lost 5 bases, leaving 6 bases of the junction unmatched. CDR3 length: 18 residues. The CDR3 loop is CASSPRTGGVSGANVLTF. CDR3 nucleotides: TGTGCCAGTAGTCCCCGGACAGGGGGCGTCTCTGGGGCCAACGTCCTGACTTTC.

The chain carries TRBV3-1 (or the pseudogene TRBV3-2) and TRBJ1-3; D possibly corresponds to TRBD1 (6 bases). In germline, CDR1 is LGHDT, CDR2 YNNKEL (reference sequence). V shed 1 base and J shed 5 bases, with 21 bases lying between them. CDR3 length: 18 residues. CDR3 in amino acids: CASSQVVSNRVSRNTIYF. The CDR3 DNA reads TGTGCCAGCAGCCAAGTAGTCTCCAACAGGGTTTCGCGAAACACCATATATTTT.

The sample holds one count of this clone. The chain combines TRBV6-5 with TRBJ1-2, with TRBD1 as a possible D gene (5 bases). V dropped 2 bases and J dropped 8 bases, with 12 bases sitting between them. The CDR3 runs 13 residues. Germline V CDR1 and CDR2: MNHEY, SVGAGI. The chain's CDR3 is CASSYTRESGYTF. The CDR3 DNA reads as TGTGCCAGCAGTTACACCAGGGAATCCGGCTACACCTTC.

The V gene is TRBV5-1, the J gene TRBJ1-1, with TRBD1 as a possible D gene (6 bases). From germline, CDR1 is SGHRS and CDR2 YFSETQ. The CDR3 has 16 amino acids. Trimming shortened V by 2 bases and J by 0 bases, and 14 bases separated the two germline ends. This chain's CDR3 is CASSFYKGELNTEAFF. The CDR3 DNA is TGCGCCAGCAGCTTCTACAAGGGGGAATTGAACACTGAAGCTTTCTTT.